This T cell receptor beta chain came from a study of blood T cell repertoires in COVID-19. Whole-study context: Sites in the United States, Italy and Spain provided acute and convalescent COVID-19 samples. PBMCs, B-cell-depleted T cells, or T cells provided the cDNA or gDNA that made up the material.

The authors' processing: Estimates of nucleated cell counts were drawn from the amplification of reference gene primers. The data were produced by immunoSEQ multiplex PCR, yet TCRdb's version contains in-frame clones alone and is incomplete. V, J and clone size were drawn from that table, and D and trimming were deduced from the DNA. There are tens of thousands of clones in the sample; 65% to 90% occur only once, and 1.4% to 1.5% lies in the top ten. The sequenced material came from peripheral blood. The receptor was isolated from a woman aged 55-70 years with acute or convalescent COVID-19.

CDR3 loop: CASSLLSGGSNQPQHF. CDR3 nucleotide sequence: TGTGCCAGCAGCCTTCTATCGGGGGGAAGCAATCAGCCCCAGCATTTT. The chain joins TRBV7-8 to TRBJ1-5; D might be TRBD1 (5 bases). The CDR3 runs to 16 residues. V lost 5 bases and J lost 1, with 15 bases in between. Per the germline V gene, CDR1 is SGHVS and CDR2 is FQNEAQ.